The clone carrying this T cell receptor beta chain was recorded only once. Each participant's cohort was designated according to participant-reported clinical history. This sample was included in a study of blood T cell repertoires in COVID-19. The length of the CDR3 is 16 residues. Produced via immunoSEQ multiplex PCR; TCRdb's table is partial and in-frame only. This table has 350,000 to 550,000 clones, 70% to 90% appearing once. The origin of this receptor is a woman younger than 30 with acute COVID-19. Sequenced input: PBMCs or T cells enriched from blood (not recorded which). This sequence joins TRBV21-1 and TRBJ2-5; the table's D call, TRBD1, has no DNA check behind it. TRBV21-1 is an annotated pseudogene. In DNA form, the CDR3 reads TGTGCCAGCAGCAAACCCTACCGACAGATCCAAGAGACCCAGTACTTC. It codes for CASSKPYRQIQETQYF.